These T cell receptor beta chains were read from a single sample in a study of blood T cells in healthy people across ages. MiXCR was run by TCRdb on the 5' RACE reads, yielding one entry per CDR3 protein. The sample has around 1.5 million distinct CDR3 sequences, roughly 64% seen once. Sequencing was carried out using blood. The receptors here all came from a man between 18 and 35 years old in good health. Both conserved end residues are part of each CDR3. A D gene is named only where the DNA matches it firmly. Some rows mark clone size as missing; the rest say once, few, many or name a class of expanded clone.

J: TRBJ1-1
V: TRBV5-1
size: .
D: TRBD1
DNA: TGCGCCAGCAGCTCCAGACAGGGGCAGGAAGACACTGAAGCTTTCTTT
CDR3: CASSSRQGQEDTEAFF

J: TRBJ1-3
V: TRBV6-5
size: .
D: TRBD1
DNA: TGTGCCAGCAGTTACTTGGACAGGGGGCCTGGAAACACCATATATTTT
CDR3: CASSYLDRGPGNTIYF

J: TRBJ2-1
V: TRBV7-2
size: once
D: .
DNA: TGTGCCGGCAGCTTGGCTTTTCTAAATGAGCAGTTCTTC
CDR3: CAGSLAFLNEQFF

J: TRBJ2-1
V: TRBV27
size: .
D: TRBD2
DNA: TGTGCCAGCAGCCTTGGAGCGGGAATAGACTACAATGAGCAGTTCTTC
CDR3: CASSLGAGIDYNEQFF

J: TRBJ2-5
V: TRBV28
size: few
D: TRBD2
DNA: TGTGCCAGCAAGACTAGCGCCCAAGAGACCCAGTACTTC
CDR3: CASKTSAQETQYF

J: TRBJ2-7
V: TRBV9
size: .
D: .
DNA: TGTGCCAGCAGCGCCCGGTTTGCGGGACAGGAGCAGTACTTC
CDR3: CASSARFAGQEQYF

J: TRBJ2-7
V: TRBV13
size: .
D: TRBD2
DNA: TGTGCCAGCAGCACCGGGACTAGCGGGTACGAGCAGTACTTC
CDR3: CASSTGTSGYEQYF

J: TRBJ2-3
V: TRBV2
size: .
D: .
DNA: TGTGCCAGCAGACCAACAAGGGGCGGGACAGATACGCAGTATTTT
CDR3: CASRPTRGGTDTQYF

J: TRBJ2-3
V: TRBV10-3
size: few
D: .
DNA: TGTGCCATCAGTGAGTCCTGGCCCACGGATACGCAGTATTTT
CDR3: CAISESWPTDTQYF

J: TRBJ2-1
V: TRBV29-1
size: .
D: TRBD2
DNA: TGCAGCGTTGCGCCTAGCGGGAGTGGTAATGAGCAGTTCTTC
CDR3: CSVAPSGSGNEQFF